This T cell receptor (beta chain) was obtained from a study of T cell responses to AZD1222 COVID-19 vaccine. Study conclusions and caveats: Baseline seropositivity occurred in only a handful of AZD1222 recipients. No repertoire was sampled before or during the peak T cell response, only after it. Clonal diversity was possibly underestimated, and white British individuals and females predominated among donors.

About this clone: What it binds is not known.

The data were produced by immunoSEQ multiplex PCR, yet TCRdb's version contains in-frame clones alone and is incomplete. The table lists 150,000 to 200,000 clones, under 95% of them singletons. Trimming left V 2 bases short and J 2 bases short, with 7 bases between. This CDR3 has 13 amino acids. Per germline, CDR1 GTSNPN and CDR2 SVGIG (reference sequence). This receptor was taken from an adult in good health. The J gene is TRBJ1-5, the V gene TRBV30; the D is unclear. This specimen was peripheral blood, taken on day 0 of AZD1222 vaccination. CDR3 loop: CAWSPEGNQPQHF. DNA for the CDR3: TGTGCCTGGAGTCCCGAGGGCAATCAGCCCCAGCATTTT.